Sequencing of this T cell receptor (beta chain) was carried out in a study of T-cell memory formation after mild COVID-19. Study information: Most TCR clusters belonged to a single donor. Findings and limits, study-wide: Clones contracting day 15 to 85 were balanced CD4/CD8; later expanders leaned CD4+.

The CDR3 loop spans 16 amino acids. Germline assignment: CDR1 SGHVS and CDR2 FQNEAQ. The V and J ends lost 5 bases and 2 bases respectively, with 17 bases between them. Employing constant-segment primers, 5'RACE generated TCR alpha and TCR beta cDNA libraries bearing sample barcodes and UMIs. TCRdb analysed the 5' RACE reads with MiXCR anew, one entry per CDR3 protein. The data contain tens of thousands of distinct CDR3 sequences, around 13% of them singletons. With respect to this clonotype: Its antigen remains unknown.

The chain combines TRBV7-8 with TRBJ2-3; D gene uncertain. This sequence originates from an adult woman who had mild COVID-19 (a few samples of this study predate the infection). Cell type and time point are not known. Sequencing used PBMCs or a T cell subset sorted from them (not recorded which). This chain's CDR3 is CASSQMGNLYTDTQYF. The CDR3 bases are TGTGCCAGCAGCCAAATGGGAAATCTTTACACAGATACGCAGTATTTT.